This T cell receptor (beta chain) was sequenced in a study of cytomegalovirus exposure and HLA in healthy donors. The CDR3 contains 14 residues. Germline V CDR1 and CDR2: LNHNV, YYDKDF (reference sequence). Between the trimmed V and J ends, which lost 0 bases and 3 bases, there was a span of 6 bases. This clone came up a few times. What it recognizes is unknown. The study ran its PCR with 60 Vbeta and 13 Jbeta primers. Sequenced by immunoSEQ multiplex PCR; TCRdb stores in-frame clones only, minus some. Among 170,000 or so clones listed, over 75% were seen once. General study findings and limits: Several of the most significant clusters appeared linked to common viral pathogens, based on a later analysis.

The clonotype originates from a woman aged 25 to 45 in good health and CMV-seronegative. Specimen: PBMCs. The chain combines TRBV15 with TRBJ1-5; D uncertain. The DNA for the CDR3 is TGTGCCACCAGCAGAGATAACTTCAATCAGCCCCAGCATTTT. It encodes CATSRDNFNQPQHF. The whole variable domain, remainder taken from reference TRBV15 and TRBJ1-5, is DAMVIQNPRYQVTQFGKPVTLSCSQTLNHNVMYWYQQKSSQAPKLLFHYYDKDFNNEADTPDNFQSRRPNTSFCFLDIRSPGLGDTAMYLCATSRDNFNQPQHFGDGTRLSIL.